This T cell receptor (beta chain) is from a study of T cells in Graves' hyperthyroidism and ophthalmopathy. Background on the study: The initial diagnosis was the point when peripheral blood was collected, ahead of any treatment.

The authors took PBMCs from roughly 9.5 ml fresh peripheral blood. The investigators amplified TCR beta CDR3 regions from RNA transcripts. A set of HTBI primers served as the primers for a first-round RT-PCR of the TCR CDR3. In TCRdb, the multiplex PCR reads were re-called with MiXCR into one record per CDR3 protein. The sample consists of about 610,000 distinct CDR3 sequences, more than 15% of them appearing once. The CDR3 has 15 amino acids. Trimming cost V 2 bases and J 4 bases, with 11 bases left between them. Per the germline V gene, CDR1 is SEHNR and CDR2 is FQNEAQ (reference sequence). This clonotype has a count of ten or more. Its cognate antigen is unknown. Study results and caveats: Classification by a 13 V-J model distinguished ophthalmopathy from stable hyperthyroidism. The majority of expanded thyroid clonotypes above 0.001 also appeared in blood.

The J gene is TRBJ2-2, the V gene TRBV7-9; maybe TRBD1 (6 bases). The TCR sequence derives from a woman aged 40 to 49 with Graves' ophthalmopathy. Sequencing was carried out using blood. The CDR3 is CASSLQGSSTGELFF. DNA for the CDR3: TGTGCCAGCAGCTTACAGGGGAGTAGCACCGGGGAGCTGTTTTTT.